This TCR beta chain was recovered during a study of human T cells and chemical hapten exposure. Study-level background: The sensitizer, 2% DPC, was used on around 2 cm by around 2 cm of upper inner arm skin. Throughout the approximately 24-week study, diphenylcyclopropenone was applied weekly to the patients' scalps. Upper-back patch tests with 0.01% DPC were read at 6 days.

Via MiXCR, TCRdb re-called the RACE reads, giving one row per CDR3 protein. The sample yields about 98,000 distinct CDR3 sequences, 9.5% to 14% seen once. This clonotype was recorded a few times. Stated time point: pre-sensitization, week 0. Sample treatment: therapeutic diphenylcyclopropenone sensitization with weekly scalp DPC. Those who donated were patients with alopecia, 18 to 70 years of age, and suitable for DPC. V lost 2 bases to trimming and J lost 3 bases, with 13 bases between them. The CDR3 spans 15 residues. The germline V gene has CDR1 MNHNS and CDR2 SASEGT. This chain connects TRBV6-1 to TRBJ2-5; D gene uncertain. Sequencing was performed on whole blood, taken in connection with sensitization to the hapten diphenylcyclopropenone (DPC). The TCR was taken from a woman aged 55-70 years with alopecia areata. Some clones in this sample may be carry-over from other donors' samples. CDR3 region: CASSEWSVGKETQYF. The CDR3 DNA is TGTGCCAGCAGTGAATGGAGCGTGGGGAAAGAGACCCAGTACTTC.